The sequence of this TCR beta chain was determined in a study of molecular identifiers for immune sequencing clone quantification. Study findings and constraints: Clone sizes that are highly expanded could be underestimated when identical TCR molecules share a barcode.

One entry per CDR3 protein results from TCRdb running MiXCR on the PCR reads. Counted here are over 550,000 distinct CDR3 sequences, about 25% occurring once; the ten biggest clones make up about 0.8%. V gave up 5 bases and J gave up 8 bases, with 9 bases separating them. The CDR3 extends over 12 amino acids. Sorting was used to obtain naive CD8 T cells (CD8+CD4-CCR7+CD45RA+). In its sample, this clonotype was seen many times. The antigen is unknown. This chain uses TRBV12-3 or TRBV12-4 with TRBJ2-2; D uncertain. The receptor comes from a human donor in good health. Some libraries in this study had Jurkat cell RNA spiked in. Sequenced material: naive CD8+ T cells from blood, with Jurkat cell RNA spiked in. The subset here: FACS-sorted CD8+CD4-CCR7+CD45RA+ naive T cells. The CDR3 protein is CASSPLRGELFF. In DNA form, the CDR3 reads TGTGCCAGCAGTCCTCTCCGGGGGGAGCTGTTTTTT.